This TCR beta chain was recovered during a study of T-cell reconstitution after alpha-beta-depleted transplantation in children. Notes on this clonotype: Its antigen is as yet unknown.

The CDR3 spans 16 residues. Germline V gene sequence: CDR1 SGHTA, CDR2 FQGNSA. V dropped 0 bases and J dropped 2 bases, with 8 bases sitting between them. Study-wide results and limits: The study reportedly traced alpha-beta T cells about two months after transplant to several hundred expanded graft clones. Surviving thymic progenitors and recipient T cells were the source of high TCRbeta diversity at day 60 in some patients. The main origin of T-cell counts and diversity one year after transplant was newly produced T cells.

Preparation of the TCRbeta library was carried out with unique molecular identifiers. TCRdb re-derived calls from the PCR reads in MiXCR, one entry per CDR3 protein. The repertoire includes some 840,000 distinct CDR3 sequences, about 15% of them detected once, and just under 5% sits in the top ten. V gene TRBV7-2 combines with J gene TRBJ2-6, with D unclear. This receptor was taken from a male patient between 5 and 17 years old who had a stem cell transplant for acute lymphoblastic leukemia, so the T cells may come from the graft donor. The starting material was PBMCs, mostly from graft donor cells, obtained 360 days after TCRalphabeta/CD19-depleted stem cell transplant. The CDR3 reads CASSLASSPGANVLTF. As DNA, the CDR3 is TGTGCCAGCAGCTTAGCAAGTAGCCCTGGGGCCAACGTCCTGACTTTC.